The rows below give T cell receptor beta chains drawn from one sample of a study of identical twins. One entry per CDR3 protein results from TCRdb running MiXCR on the 5' RACE reads. The profile shows 700,000 or so distinct CDR3 sequences, around 21% of them singletons. These same data were also listed under a study on T cells expressing NK-cell markers.

Input material: PBMCs. These receptors originate from a woman aged 18-29 years in good health. Both conserved end residues are part of each CDR3. The D gene is left open where the match is weak. Clone size appears in some rows only: once, few, many, or a class for an expanded clone.

V,D,J,size,DNA,CDR3
TRBV20-1,.,TRBJ1-2,few,TGCAGTGCTGACATCGACGGGAACTATGGCTACACCTTC,CSADIDGNYGYTF
TRBV6-5,TRBD2,TRBJ2-3,.,TGTGCCAGCAGTTTTTCGCAGCGGGGGGGCTTTTATACGCAGTATTTT,CASSFSQRGGFYTQYF
TRBV25-1,.,TRBJ2-2,.,TGTGCCACCGGTGGAGGGGAGCTGTTTTTT,CATGGGELFF
TRBV5-1,TRBD2,TRBJ2-1,few,TGCGCCAGCAACCTAGCGGGAGGCTACAATGAGCAGTTCTTC,CASNLAGGYNEQFF
TRBV9,.,TRBJ1-2,.,TGTGCCAGCAGCGTAGTAGAACAGGGTGGCTACACCTTC,CASSVVEQGGYTF
TRBV6-5,.,TRBJ2-4,few,TGTGCCAGCACTTTAGGGAGGGCCAAAAACATTCAGTACTTC,CASTLGRAKNIQYF
TRBV15,TRBD2,TRBJ2-3,few,TGTGCCACCGTAGGCGGAGCGGGGGCCTACACAGATACGCAGTATTTT,CATVGGAGAYTDTQYF
TRBV29-1,.,TRBJ2-1,many,TGCAGCGTTGAAGGTACGGGGAGCTCCTACAATGAGCAGTTCTTC,CSVEGTGSSYNEQFF
TRBV21-1,.,TRBJ2-7,.,TGTGCCAGCAGCACCGCCGGGACAGACCCCTACGAGCAGTACTTC,CASSTAGTDPYEQYF
TRBV24-1,TRBD2,TRBJ2-1,many,TGTGCCACCAGTGACCTAGCGGGAGGGAATGAGCAGTTCTTC,CATSDLAGGNEQFF
TRBV3-1,TRBD2,TRBJ2-1,few,TGTGCCAGCAGCCATGCGCCGGGGGGGTTTGAGCAGTTCTTC,CASSHAPGGFEQFF
TRBV11-3,.,TRBJ1-1,.,TGTGCCAGCAGCTTCTCCGGTGCGGCTGAAGCTTTCTTT,CASSFSGAAEAFF
TRBV5-1,.,TRBJ1-1,.,TGCGCCAGCAGCTTGAATAGGGACCTTGAAGCTTTCTTT,CASSLNRDLEAFF
TRBV6-5,.,TRBJ2-7,few,TGTGCCAGCAGTTACTCCAATCGCGTCCTAAGCCATATTTCCTACGAGCAGTACTTC,CASSYSNRVLSHISYEQYF
TRBV5-1,TRBD2,TRBJ2-1,.,TGCGCCAGCAGCTTGGCCACTAGCGGGGGAGCATACAATGAGCAGTTCTTC,CASSLATSGGAYNEQFF
TRBV7-9,.,TRBJ1-2,many,TGTGCCAGCAGCTTCTCAACCGGGCCTGGCTACACCTTC,CASSFSTGPGYTF
TRBV12-3/TRBV12-4,.,TRBJ2-4,.,TGTGCCAGCAGCCCCCGGGTTCCGAGGAACATTCAGTACTTC,CASSPRVPRNIQYF
TRBV12-3/TRBV12-4,TRBD2,TRBJ2-3,few,TGTGCCAGCAGTCCACAGGGACTAGACACAGATACGCAGTATTTT,CASSPQGLDTDTQYF
TRBV5-1,.,TRBJ2-1,few,TGCGCCAGCAGCTTGGCCAATTATGAGCAGTTCTTC,CASSLANYEQFF
TRBV10-3,TRBD2,TRBJ2-7,few,TGTGCCATCAGTGAGTGGACTAGCGGCGAGCAGTACTTC,CAISEWTSGEQYF
TRBV29-1,.,TRBJ1-1,few,TGCAGCGTTGAGGCGGGAGACACTGAAGCTTTCTTT,CSVEAGDTEAFF
TRBV30,.,TRBJ2-1,.,TGTGCCTGGAGTTCAAGCGGCAATGAGCAGTTCTTC,CAWSSSGNEQFF
TRBV19,TRBD2,TRBJ2-3,.,TGTGCCAGTTCAAGAGGGACGGGGGGGCCGCCAGATACGCAGTATTTT,CASSRGTGGPPDTQYF
TRBV20-1,.,TRBJ2-3,.,TGCAGTGCTAGAGACTCCATCTCGGATACGCAGTATTTT,CSARDSISDTQYF
TRBV19,.,TRBJ2-1,.,TGTGCCAGTAGTATAGATTCTAGAAATGAGCAGTTCTTC,CASSIDSRNEQFF
TRBV15,.,TRBJ1-2,.,TGTGCCACCAGCAGAGAGGGGCGGTCGGATTTTGGCTATGGCTACACCTTC,CATSREGRSDFGYGYTF
TRBV7-2,.,TRBJ2-5,.,TGTGCCAGCAGCCCGGTCCGGGGACAAGAGACCCAGTACTTC,CASSPVRGQETQYF
TRBV10-3,.,TRBJ2-3,.,TGTGCCATCACGAGCGAGGCGGGCACGCAGTATTTT,CAITSEAGTQYF
TRBV6-1,TRBD1,TRBJ2-7,.,TGTGCCAGTTGCCGGGACAGGGTCGTCTACGAGCAGTACTTC,CASCRDRVVYEQYF
TRBV12-3/TRBV12-4,.,TRBJ1-5,few,TGTGCCAGCAGACGGAACAGAAATCAGCCCCAGCATTTT,CASRRNRNQPQHF
TRBV6-2/TRBV6-3,.,TRBJ1-2,.,TGTGCCAGCAGTTACAACGGCGGAGGCATCTATGGCTACACCTTC,CASSYNGGGIYGYTF
TRBV6-1,TRBD1,TRBJ1-5,.,TGTGCCAGCAGGGGACAGTTCGCTCAGCCCCAGCATTTT,CASRGQFAQPQHF
TRBV29-1,.,TRBJ1-3,.,TGCAGCGTTGAACACAGTATATCCTCTGGAAACACCATATATTTT,CSVEHSISSGNTIYF
TRBV5-6,TRBD2,TRBJ2-5,few,TGTGCCAGCAGCTTGCGGCGGGAGGTAGCCGAGACCCAGTACTTC,CASSLRREVAETQYF
TRBV7-2,TRBD2,TRBJ2-2,.,TGTGCCAGCAGTCCAGGACTAGCGGCCGGGGAGCTGTTTTTT,CASSPGLAAGELFF
TRBV12-3/TRBV12-4,.,TRBJ2-1,.,TGTGCCAGCAGTTTAGCGGGGGACGGGAATGAGCAGTTCTTC,CASSLAGDGNEQFF
TRBV14,TRBD2,TRBJ2-1,many,TGTGCCAGCCGAGCGGGAGGGCCCTCCTACAATGAGCAGTTCTTC,CASRAGGPSYNEQFF
TRBV5-4,.,TRBJ2-7,.,TGTGCCAGCAGCCTCAGGGGGGCAGGGAGGAACGAGCAGTACTTC,CASSLRGAGRNEQYF
TRBV20-1,.,TRBJ2-2,.,TGCAGTGCTAGAGATAAGGGGAACACCGGGGAGCTGTTTTTT,CSARDKGNTGELFF
TRBV20-1,.,TRBJ2-1,.,TGCAGTGCTAGAGTAGGCCCCGTTGAGCAGTTCTTC,CSARVGPVEQFF
TRBV18,.,TRBJ2-3,.,TGTGCCAGCTCACCCCGACAGGGAGGGGGAAAAGATACGCAGTATTTT,CASSPRQGGGKDTQYF
TRBV10-3,TRBD1,TRBJ1-5,few,TGTGCCATCAGTAACTTGGGACAGGAAAGCAATCAGCCCCAGCATTTT,CAISNLGQESNQPQHF
TRBV7-2,.,TRBJ2-2,few,TGTGCCAGCAGCCTAAACCGGTTCGCAAACACCGGGGAGCTGTTTTTT,CASSLNRFANTGELFF
TRBV20-1,.,TRBJ2-3,.,TGCAGTGCTAGTTGGGGGCCTCAATTCACAGATACGCAGTATTTT,CSASWGPQFTDTQYF
TRBV11-2,.,TRBJ1-1,few,TGTGCCAGCAGCCCCGGCAGTGAAGCTTTCTTT,CASSPGSEAFF
TRBV12-5,TRBD1,TRBJ2-7,once,TGTGCTAGTGGATCAGGACAGGGGCTTAACTACGACCAGTACTTC,CASGSGQGLNYDQYF
TRBV5-5,TRBD1,TRBJ2-7,many,TGTGCCAGCAGCCAATATCTCTCCCGACAGGGTTTAGGAGAGCAGTACTTC,CASSQYLSRQGLGEQYF